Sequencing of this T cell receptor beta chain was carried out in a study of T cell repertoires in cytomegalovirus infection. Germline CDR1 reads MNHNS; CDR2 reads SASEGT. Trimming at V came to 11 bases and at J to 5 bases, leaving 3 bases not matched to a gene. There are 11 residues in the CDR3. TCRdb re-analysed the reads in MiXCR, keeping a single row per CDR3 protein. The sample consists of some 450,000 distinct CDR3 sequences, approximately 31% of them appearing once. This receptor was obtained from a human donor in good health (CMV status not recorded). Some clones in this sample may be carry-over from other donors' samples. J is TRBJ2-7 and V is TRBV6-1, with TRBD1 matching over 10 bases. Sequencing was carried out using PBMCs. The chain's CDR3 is CAATGGDEQYF. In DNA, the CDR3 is TGTGCCGCGACAGGGGGCGACGAGCAGTACTTC.